Listed below are T cell receptor beta chains from one sample, sequenced in a study of blood T cells in healthy people across ages. TCRdb re-called the 5' RACE reads through MiXCR, storing one row per CDR3 protein. The sample has about 930,000 distinct CDR3 sequences; almost 30% are singletons. The sample also formed part of further work on T cells of mothers and their children.

The sample was blood. These receptors all come from a woman between 40 and 50 years old in good health. CDR3s include the opening cysteine and the closing phenylalanine or tryptophan. Fields, in order: V gene, clone size, J gene, D gene, CDR3 protein, CDR3 DNA. D genes are given only for firm matches. The size field is filled for only some rows; it gives once, few, many or a size class.

TRBV5-1	many	TRBJ2-5	TRBD2	CASSSLAGEQETQYF	TGCGCCAGCAGCTCTCTAGCGGGGGAACAAGAGACCCAGTACTTC
TRBV19	many	TRBJ2-5	-	CASSVQGETQYF	TGTGCCAGCAGCGTCCAGGGAGAGACCCAGTACTTC
TRBV18	many	TRBJ2-3	-	CASSRRETKDTQYF	TGTGCCAGCTCACGGAGGGAGACAAAGGATACGCAGTATTTT
TRBV29-1	many	TRBJ2-1	-	CSALERYNEQFF	TGCAGCGCCCTCGAAAGATACAATGAGCAGTTCTTC
TRBV29-1	few	TRBJ1-5	-	CSVGGGLGSNQPQHF	TGCAGCGTTGGCGGGGGACTCGGTAGCAATCAGCCCCAGCATTTT
TRBV28	few	TRBJ2-5	-	CAGSGRAVETQYF	TGTGCCGGCAGCGGCAGGGCGGTGGAGACCCAGTACTTC
TRBV4-1	many	TRBJ2-7	TRBD1	CASSQPGQGPSIYEQYF	TGCGCCAGCAGCCAACCGGGACAGGGTCCCTCTATCTACGAGCAGTACTTC
TRBV7-6	-	TRBJ2-7	TRBD1	CASSPTGVPYEQYF	TGTGCCAGCAGCCCTACAGGGGTTCCCTACGAGCAGTACTTC
TRBV5-1	-	TRBJ1-1	TRBD1	CASSFETGHGEAFF	TGCGCCAGCAGCTTTGAGACAGGGCACGGTGAAGCTTTCTTT
TRBV24-1	many	TRBJ2-7	TRBD1	CATSDPGTGFDEQYF	TGTGCCACCAGTGACCCCGGGACAGGGTTCGACGAGCAGTACTTC
TRBV5-1	few	TRBJ2-7	TRBD1	CASSPRTGVSSYEQYF	TGCGCCAGCAGCCCGCGGACAGGGGTGAGCTCCTACGAGCAGTACTTC
TRBV20-1	-	TRBJ1-2	TRBD1	CSARRTGAGYTF	TGCAGTGCTAGGCGTACAGGGGCTGGCTACACCTTC
TRBV19	-	TRBJ2-1	-	CASSMEGARGNEQFF	TGTGCCAGTAGTATGGAGGGGGCGCGAGGGAATGAGCAGTTCTTC
TRBV5-1	few	TRBJ2-7	-	CASSLDVRGLSEQYF	TGCGCCAGCAGCTTGGATGTCAGGGGTCTTAGCGAGCAGTACTTC
TRBV9	few	TRBJ2-5	-	CASSVGGALETQYF	TGTGCCAGCAGCGTAGGGGGGGCGTTAGAGACCCAGTACTTC
TRBV7-2	-	TRBJ1-2	-	CATLLQGRYGYTF	TGTGCCACCCTCCTCCAGGGTAGATATGGCTACACCTTC
TRBV5-1	few	TRBJ2-3	-	CASYPGKNTDTQYF	TGCGCCAGCTACCCGGGGAAGAACACAGATACGCAGTATTTT
TRBV10-3	-	TRBJ1-1	-	CAISEGGTYTMNTEAFF	TGTGCCATCAGTGAGGGTGGCACCTATACTATGAACACTGAAGCTTTCTTT
TRBV28	-	TRBJ1-2	-	CASRSGPGLGNYGYTF	TGTGCCAGCAGATCCGGGCCTGGGTTGGGGAACTATGGCTACACCTTC
TRBV20-1	many	TRBJ2-7	TRBD1	CSARDQVTGSYEQYF	TGCAGTGCTAGAGATCAGGTGACAGGGTCCTACGAGCAGTACTTC
TRBV7-3	few	TRBJ2-1	TRBD1	CASSLSSQGAHEQFF	TGTGCCAGCAGCTTATCTAGTCAGGGGGCCCATGAGCAGTTCTTC
TRBV4-1	few	TRBJ2-7	-	CASSQDDPGPYEQYF	TGCGCCAGCAGCCAAGACGATCCGGGGCCCTACGAGCAGTACTTC